These T cell receptor beta chains were read from a single sample in a study of vaccination effects on CD4 cells after COVID-19. Antigen specificity for these receptors is unknown. Using immunoSEQ multiplex PCR, the repertoire was profiled, and TCRdb retains in-frame clones only, with some absent. The repertoire has 30,000 or so clones, around 70% of them found once; the top ten carry 28%. This sample comprised CD4+ T cells from PBMCs cultured with HCoV-229E spike peptides, obtained before COVID-19 vaccination. The receptors derive from a human donor who received a COVID-19 vaccine. Each CDR3 is given with its conserved first and last residue. Each record gives: J gene, clone size, V gene, D gene, CDR3 DNA, CDR3 protein. D genes are given only for firm matches. Size is stated for part of the rows, as once, few or many counts, or as a class when the clone is expanded.

j_call: TRBJ2-2; clone_size: .; v_call: TRBV11-2; d_call: .; cdr3_nt: TGTGCCAGCAGCTTAGATTTTACGGCAACCGGGGAGCTGTTTTTT; cdr3_aa: CASSLDFTATGELFF
j_call: TRBJ1-2; clone_size: .; v_call: TRBV3-1/TRBV3-2; d_call: .; cdr3_nt: TGTGCCAGCAGCCAAGCCCACAGCTACACCTTC; cdr3_aa: CASSQAHSYTF
j_call: TRBJ2-1; clone_size: .; v_call: TRBV6-5; d_call: .; cdr3_nt: TGTGCCAGCAGTTACTCAGCGGAGGGTGAGCAGTTCTTC; cdr3_aa: CASSYSAEGEQFF
j_call: TRBJ1-4; clone_size: .; v_call: TRBV7-2; d_call: .; cdr3_nt: TGTGCCAGCAGCTTAGGGATTTTGGGGATTGGGGAAAAACTGTTTTTT; cdr3_aa: CASSLGILGIGEKLFF
j_call: TRBJ1-6; clone_size: .; v_call: TRBV5-1; d_call: .; cdr3_nt: TGCGCCAGCAGCCCAGCGGGGGGGCTGAGCTCCTATAATTCACCCCTCCACTTT; cdr3_aa: CASSPAGGLSSYNSPLHF
j_call: TRBJ2-2; clone_size: .; v_call: TRBV3-1/TRBV3-2; d_call: .; cdr3_nt: TGTGCCAGCAGCCAAGTGGGCGGGCCCACCGGGGAGCTGTTTTTT; cdr3_aa: CASSQVGGPTGELFF
j_call: TRBJ1-4; clone_size: .; v_call: TRBV7-9; d_call: .; cdr3_nt: TGTGCCAGCAGCAATAATGAAAAACTGTTTTTT; cdr3_aa: CASSNNEKLFF
j_call: TRBJ2-4; clone_size: .; v_call: TRBV6-5; d_call: TRBD1; cdr3_nt: TGTGCCAGCAGGAGGGGGCGAGAAGTCAAAAACATTCAGTACTTC; cdr3_aa: CASRRGREVKNIQYF
j_call: TRBJ2-7; clone_size: .; v_call: TRBV27; d_call: TRBD2; cdr3_nt: TGTGCCAGCAGTCCCGCGGTGACTAGCGAACAATACGAGCAGTACTTC; cdr3_aa: CASSPAVTSEQYEQYF
j_call: TRBJ2-7; clone_size: .; v_call: TRBV10-3; d_call: .; cdr3_nt: TGTGCCATCAGTGAGTTTCAGCCCTTAGGACAGCGTTGGTACGAGCAGTACTTC; cdr3_aa: CAISEFQPLGQRWYEQYF
j_call: TRBJ2-2; clone_size: few; v_call: TRBV2; d_call: .; cdr3_nt: TGTGCCAGCAGTGAAGCTTGGCCATCCGGGGAGCTGTTTTTT; cdr3_aa: CASSEAWPSGELFF
j_call: TRBJ1-5; clone_size: .; v_call: TRBV7-2; d_call: .; cdr3_nt: TGTGCCAGCAGCCCAAGTCGTTTGACAAGCAATCAGCCCCAGCATTTT; cdr3_aa: CASSPSRLTSNQPQHF